The 17 T cell receptor beta chains listed next were all sequenced from one sample in a study of OX40 agonist ivuxolimab in advanced cancers. Produced via immunoSEQ multiplex PCR; TCRdb's table is partial and in-frame only. The repertoire holds 70,000 to 75,000 clones, with 65% to 90% as singletons. Sequencing was performed on CD4+ or CD8+ T cells sorted from blood, taken in a trial of the OX40 agonist ivuxolimab. The source of these receptors is an adult with an advanced solid tumor such as melanoma, head and neck, liver or kidney cancer.

The rearrangement joins TRBV7-2 to TRBJ1-2; no clear D gene. CDR1 SGHTA and CDR2 FQGNSA come from the germline V gene. The CDR3 length is 12 residues. V was pared by 1 base and J by 8 bases, with 8 bases between. The CDR3 DNA sequence: TGTGCCAGCAGCTTAGTAGGTTCGGGCTACACCTTC. Its protein is CASSLVGSGYTF.

CDR3 DNA: TGTGCCAGCAGAGGCTCCTCGACAGGGGAGGAGACCCAGTACTTC. Its translation: CASRGSSTGEETQYF. This sequence joins TRBV6-6 and TRBJ2-5, with 8 bases fitting TRBD1. The germline gives CDR1 MNHNY, CDR2 SVGAGI (reference sequence). The CDR3 length is 15 residues. V shed 6 bases, J shed 5 bases, and the junction held 11 bases outside the gene matches.

The J gene is TRBJ1-2, the V gene TRBV5-1; D remains unclear. Germline V CDR1 and CDR2: SGHRS, YFSETQ. The CDR3 is made up of 13 amino acids. The V end lost 4 bases, the J end lost 3 bases, and 10 bases lay between the germline ends. The CDR3 loop is CASSPAKDYGYTF. The CDR3 DNA follows: TGCGCCAGCAGCCCCGCAAAGGACTATGGCTACACCTTC.

On this clone itself: The same CDR3 can be traced to other DNA sequences in this sample. The rearrangement links TRBV5-1 to TRBJ2-3; 9 bases are shared with TRBD1. Germline trimming cut 0 bases from V and 4 bases from J; bases unmatched to any gene: 0. Germline-derived CDR1 and CDR2 are SGHRS and YFSETQ. The CDR3 sequence is 14 residues long. DNA for the CDR3: TGCGCCAGCAGCTTGGGGACAGGGGCAGATACGCAGTATTTT. This gives the protein CASSLGTGADTQYF.

Only a few counts were recorded for this clone. The chain has TRBV9 and TRBJ2-1; D could derive from TRBD1 or TRBD2 (5 bases each). The length of the CDR3 is 14 residues. CDR1 SGDLS and CDR2 YYNGEE come from the germline V gene. The V end lost 3 bases, the J end lost 5 bases, and 12 bases lay between the germline ends. This CDR3 is CASSATGTNNEQFF. DNA for the CDR3: TGTGCCAGCAGCGCAACCGGGACCAACAATGAGCAGTTCTTC.

This clone has only one observation. The V and J genes are TRBV9 and TRBJ1-1, with a weak D call TRBD1 (5 bases). Germline V gene lookup returns CDR1 SGDLS and CDR2 YYNGEE. Trimming stripped 4 bases from V and 3 bases from J, with 22 bases between. The CDR3 length is 17 residues. CDR3 amino acids: CASSPRSWEGTDTEAFF. The CDR3 bases are TGTGCCAGCAGCCCCCGGTCGTGGGAGGGGACCGACACTGAAGCTTTCTTT.

The V call is TRBV5-1, the J call TRBJ2-7; D may match TRBD1 or TRBD2 (5 bases each). Trimming cost V 4 bases and J 3 bases, with 17 bases left between them. The CDR3 is 15 amino acids. Germline CDR1 SGHRS, CDR2 YFSETQ. CDR3 nucleotide sequence: TGCGCCAGCAGCAAAAACCGGGACGCGTACTACGAGCAGTACTTC. Amino acid sequence: CASSKNRDAYYEQYF. Variable domain in full (rest from reference TRBV5-1 and TRBJ2-7): KAGVTQTPRYLIKTRGQQVTLSCSPISGHRSVSWYQQTPGQGLQFLFEYFSETQRNKGNFPGRFSGRQFSNSRSEMNVSTLELGDSALYLCASSKNRDAYYEQYFGPGTRLTVT.

The chain has TRBV7-8 and TRBJ1-1, with a tentative D call TRBD1 (5 bases). V lost 2 bases and J 5 bases, leaving 24 bases between the germline ends. The CDR3 totals 18 residues. Germline loops: CDR1 SGHVS, CDR2 FQNEAQ. CDR3 protein: CASSLNLVYQGGRTEAFF. The CDR3, as DNA: TGTGCCAGCAGCTTAAATTTAGTGTATCAGGGCGGGAGGACTGAAGCTTTCTTT. Drawing the rest from reference TRBV7-8 and TRBJ1-1, the complete variable domain is GAGVSQSPRYKVAKRGQDVALRCDPISGHVSLFWYQQALGQGPEFLTYFQNEAQLDKSGLPSDRFFAERPEGSVSTLKIQRTQQEDSAVYLCASSLNLVYQGGRTEAFFGQGTRLTVV.

CDR3 amino acids: CASSQRGQSQETQYF. Here the CDR3 DNA reads TGCGCCAGCAGCCAGAGGGGACAGTCACAAGAGACCCAGTACTTC. The chain has TRBV4-1 and TRBJ2-5; 7 bases are shared with TRBD1. Per germline, CDR1 MGHRA and CDR2 YSYEKL. The V and J ends lost 3 bases and 2 bases, in that order; junction bases with no gene match: 6. This CDR3 comprises 15 residues.

The chain employs TRBV5-4 and TRBJ2-5; D might be TRBD2 (7 bases). The germline V gene encodes CDR1 SGHNT and CDR2 YYREEE (reference sequence). Trimming removed 7 bases from V and 4 bases from J, with 17 bases in between. The CDR3 sequence is 14 residues long. In DNA form, the CDR3 reads TGTGCCAGCCACCTAAGGGGGGAGGGAGAGACCCAGTACTTC. Its protein product is CASHLRGEGETQYF. The full variable domain, rest sourced from reference TRBV5-4 and TRBJ2-5, is ETGVTQSPTHLIKTRGQQVTLRCSSQSGHNTVSWYQQALGQGPQFIFQYYREEENGRGNFPPRFSGLQFPNYSSELNVNALELDDSALYLCASHLRGEGETQYFGPGTRLLVL.

V usage is TRBV6-5 and J usage is TRBJ1-1; D remains unclear. CDR1 is MNHEY, CDR2 SVGAGI, per germline. V was cut by 5 bases and J by 5 bases, with 6 bases left in between. The CDR3 totals 11 residues. CDR3 in amino acids: CASSGGTEAFF. The CDR3 DNA reads as TGTGCCAGCAGTGGAGGGACTGAAGCTTTCTTT.

This chain uses TRBV5-8 with TRBJ1-1; perhaps TRBD1 as D (6 bases). The ends were cut back, 4 bases at V and 6 bases at J, with 10 bases in the middle. Germline V gene lookup returns CDR1 SGHTS and CDR2 YDEGEE. This CDR3 region has 12 residues. The CDR3 DNA reads as TGTGCCAGCAGCCTAAGGACAGCTGAAGCTTTCTTT. It yields the protein CASSLRTAEAFF.

The rearrangement joins TRBV6-5 to TRBJ2-5; TRBD1 might be the D (6 bases). The V and J ends lost 6 bases and 2 bases respectively, with 10 bases between them. The V gene's germline CDR1 is MNHEY and CDR2 SVGAGI. The length of the CDR3 is 13 residues. The CDR3 region is CASRQGLQETQYF. The CDR3 nucleotides read TGTGCCAGCAGGCAGGGGCTACAAGAGACCCAGTACTTC.

The chain couples TRBV29-1 to TRBJ1-1, with D possibly being TRBD1 (5 bases). V was pared by 5 bases and J by 5 bases, with 9 bases between. Looked up from germline, CDR1 is SQVTM and CDR2 is ANQGSEA. The CDR3 covers 11 residues. CDR3 in amino acids: CSVSGFTEAFF. The CDR3 coding sequence is TGCAGCGTTTCAGGGTTTACTGAAGCTTTCTTT. Based on the CDR3 plus reference TRBV29-1 and TRBJ1-1, the full variable domain is SAVISQKPSRDICQRGTSLTIQCQVDSQVTMMFWYRQQPGQSLTLIATANQGSEATYESGFVIDKFPISRPNLTFSTLTVSNMSPEDSSIYLCSVSGFTEAFFGQGTRLTVV.

The chain recombines TRBV7-9 with TRBJ2-3, with 12 bases matching TRBD2. V lost 3 bases and J lost 5; bases outside the gene matches: 9. The CDR3 sequence is 17 residues long. Per the germline V gene, CDR1 is SEHNR and CDR2 is FQNEAQ (reference sequence). CDR3 in amino acids: CASSLEPSGGAGDTQYF. CDR3 nucleotide sequence: TGTGCCAGCAGCTTGGAACCTAGCGGGGGGGCCGGAGATACGCAGTATTTT.

The gene calls are TRBV6-1 and TRBJ1-1; D is ambiguous. The V and J ends lost 2 bases and 3 bases respectively, with 16 bases between them. This CDR3 is 16 amino acids long. Germline V gene data show CDR1 as MNHNS and CDR2 as SASEGT. CDR3 amino acids: CASSESSSPRDTEAFF. CDR3 bases: TGTGCCAGCAGTGAAAGTAGCTCCCCCCGGGACACTGAAGCTTTCTTT.

The chain employs TRBV5-6 and TRBJ2-3; 8 bases are shared with TRBD2. V was pared by 1 base and J by 2 bases, with 6 bases of the junction left unmatched. The length of the CDR3 is 16 residues. From germline, CDR1 is SGHDT and CDR2 YYEEEE. The CDR3 loop is CASSLWAGGPTDTQYF. The CDR3 bases are TGTGCCAGCAGCTTGTGGGCGGGGGGACCCACAGATACGCAGTATTTT.